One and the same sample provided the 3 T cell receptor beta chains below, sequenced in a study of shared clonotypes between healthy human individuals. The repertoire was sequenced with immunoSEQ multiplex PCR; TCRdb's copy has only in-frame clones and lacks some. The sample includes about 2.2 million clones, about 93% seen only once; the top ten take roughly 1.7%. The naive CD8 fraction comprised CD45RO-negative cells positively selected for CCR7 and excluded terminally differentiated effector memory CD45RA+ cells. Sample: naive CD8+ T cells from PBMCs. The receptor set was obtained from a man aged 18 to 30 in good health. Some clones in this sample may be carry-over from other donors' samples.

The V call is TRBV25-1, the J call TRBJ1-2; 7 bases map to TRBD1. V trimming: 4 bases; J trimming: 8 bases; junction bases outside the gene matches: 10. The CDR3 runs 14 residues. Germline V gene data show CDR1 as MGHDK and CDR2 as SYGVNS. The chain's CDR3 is CASSGLDRARGYTF. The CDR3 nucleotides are TGTGCCAGCAGTGGGTTAGACAGGGCCAGGGGCTACACCTTC.

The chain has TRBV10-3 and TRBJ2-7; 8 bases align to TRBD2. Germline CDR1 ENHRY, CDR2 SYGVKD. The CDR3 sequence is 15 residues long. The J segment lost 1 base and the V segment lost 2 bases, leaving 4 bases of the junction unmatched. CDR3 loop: CAISERGGGSYEQYF. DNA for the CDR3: TGTGCCATCAGTGAGCGGGGGGGCGGTTCCTACGAGCAGTACTTC.

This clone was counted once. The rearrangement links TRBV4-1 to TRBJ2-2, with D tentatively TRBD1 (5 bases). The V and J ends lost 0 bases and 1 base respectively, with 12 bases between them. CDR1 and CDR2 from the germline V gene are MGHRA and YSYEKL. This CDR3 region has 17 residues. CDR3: CASSQEFRVVNTGELFF. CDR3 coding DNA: TGCGCCAGCAGCCAAGAATTCAGGGTAGTGAACACCGGGGAGCTGTTTTTT.